One and the same sample provided the 17 T cell receptor beta chains below, sequenced in a study of beta chain features in type 1 diabetes. The authors reverse transcribed all of the isolated RNA, so sequencing captured expressed TCRB transcripts. Sequencing was performed with immunoSEQ multiplex PCR; in TCRdb, only in-frame clones are kept and a portion is missing. The table includes roughly 240,000 clones, more than 65% detected once. The sample consisted of naive CD4+ T cells from blood. The receptors were sampled from a man aged 30 to 39 in good health.

This rearrangement joins TRBV6-5 to TRBJ1-6; no clear D gene. The germline gives CDR1 MNHEY, CDR2 SVGAGI. V was shortened by 6 bases and J by 6 bases, with 6 bases between the two germline ends. The CDR3 consists of 12 residues. The CDR3 sequence: CASSASNSPLHF. In DNA, the CDR3 is TGTGCCAGCAGCGCCAGTAATTCACCCCTCCACTTT.

The chain couples TRBV9 to TRBJ2-2; D gene ambiguous. The germline V and J ends were trimmed by 1 base and 0 bases, with 4 bases remaining between them. In germline, CDR1 is SGDLS, CDR2 YYNGEE. The length of the CDR3 is 14 residues. The CDR3 DNA sequence: TGTGCCAGCAGCGTATTATCGAACACCGGGGAGCTGTTTTTT. It encodes CASSVLSNTGELFF.

Notes on this clone: This same CDR3 is encoded by further DNA sequences in the sample. This chain uses TRBV5-1 with TRBJ2-3, with D hard to call. Looked up from germline, CDR1 is SGHRS and CDR2 is YFSETQ. V shed 0 bases and J shed 0 bases, with 5 bases lying between them. The CDR3 has 14 residues. This CDR3 reads CASSLERSTDTQYF. The CDR3 bases are TGCGCCAGCAGCTTGGAAAGGAGCACAGATACGCAGTATTTT. Full variable domain (rest looked up from reference TRBV5-1 and TRBJ2-3): KAGVTQTPRYLIKTRGQQVTLSCSPISGHRSVSWYQQTPGQGLQFLFEYFSETQRNKGNFPGRFSGRQFSNSRSEMNVSTLELGDSALYLCASSLERSTDTQYFGPGTRLTVL.

The CDR3: CASSVDRGDYGYTF. The DNA of the CDR3 is TGTGCCAGCAGCGTAGATCGGGGTGACTATGGCTACACCTTC. V gene TRBV9 combines with J gene TRBJ1-2; D call uncertain. V lost 0 bases and J 3 bases, leaving 9 bases between the germline ends. This CDR3 has 14 residues. Germline V gene data show CDR1 as SGDLS and CDR2 as YYNGEE.

This chain connects TRBV5-1 to TRBJ2-5; unclear D gene. CDR1 and CDR2 from the germline V gene are SGHRS and YFSETQ. V lost 7 bases to trimming and J lost 5 bases, with 18 bases between them. The CDR3 is 14 residues long. The CDR3 spells CASGHPANRETQYF. The CDR3 DNA reads as TGCGCCAGCGGGCATCCGGCTAATCGGGAGACCCAGTACTTC.

This clone has just a few counts. The rearrangement links TRBV20-1 to TRBJ2-7, with a weak D call TRBD2 (5 bases). The germline CDR1 and CDR2 sequences are DFQATT and SNEGSKA (reference sequence). The CDR3 runs to 11 residues. The V end was cut by 3 bases, the J end by 5 bases, with 8 bases between. CDR3 coding DNA: TGCAGTGCTAGTGACGGGGACGAGCAGTACTTC. This gives the protein CSASDGDEQYF.

A remark on this clone: This same CDR3 is encoded by further DNA sequences in the sample. The CDR3 nucleotides read TGTGCCTGGAGTTTATCTAGCACAGATACGCAGTATTTT. Translated, it gives CAWSLSSTDTQYF. V and J are TRBV30 and TRBJ2-3; the D is unclear. This CDR3 region has 13 residues. Per germline, CDR1 GTSNPN and CDR2 SVGIG (reference sequence). The V end lost 2 bases, the J end lost 0 bases, and 6 bases lay between the germline ends.

This chain links TRBV9 with TRBJ2-2, with D unresolved. Deletions cut 0 bases from V and 0 bases from J, with 6 bases between. The germline V gene encodes CDR1 SGDLS and CDR2 YYNGEE. The CDR3 contains 15 residues. The DNA of the CDR3 is TGTGCCAGCAGCGTAGCCGGAGCGAACACCGGGGAGCTGTTTTTT. As protein: CASSVAGANTGELFF.

The chain joins TRBV28 to TRBJ2-1; 7 bases are shared with TRBD2. CDR1 and CDR2 (germline): MDHEN, SYDVKM. The CDR3 is 14 residues long. With 8 bases clipped from V and 6 bases from J, the junction kept 10 bases outside the gene matches. CDR3 loop: CASGSGGSGNEQFF. In nucleotides, the CDR3 is TGTGCCAGCGGAAGTGGCGGGAGCGGCAATGAGCAGTTCTTC.

As to this clone: At one of its ends the junction is not consistent with the germline gene, which may arise from a read error. The chain carries TRBV29-1 and TRBJ1-1, with D tentatively TRBD1 (5 bases). Germline V gene data show CDR1 as SQVTM and CDR2 as ANQGSEA. This CDR3 is 15 amino acids long. CDR3 sequence (DNA): TGCAGCGTCGAAGGTCGGAGGGGCCGGAACACTGAAGCTTTCTTT. Translation gives CSVEGRRGRNTEAFF.

J is TRBJ2-2 and V is TRBV30; D is ambiguous. V lost 0 bases and J 0 bases, leaving 5 bases between the germline ends. The CDR3 length is 14 residues. Germline V gene sequence: CDR1 GTSNPN, CDR2 SVGIG (reference sequence). This CDR3 is CAWSVYANTGELFF. In nucleotides, the CDR3 is TGTGCCTGGAGTGTATATGCGAACACCGGGGAGCTGTTTTTT. Full variable domain (outside the CDR3, taken from reference TRBV30 and TRBJ2-2): SQTIHQWPATLVQPVGSPLSLECTVEGTSNPNLYWYRQAAGRGLQLLFYSVGIGQISSEVPQNLSASRPQDRQFILSSKKLLLSDSGFYLCAWSVYANTGELFFGEGSRLTVL.

The chain couples TRBV30 to TRBJ2-7; D is unclear. V lost 4 bases to trimming and J lost 4 bases, with 8 bases between them. The CDR3 sequence is 11 residues long. The V gene's germline CDR1 is GTSNPN and CDR2 SVGIG (reference sequence). CDR3 sequence: CAWKLLYEQYF. As DNA, the CDR3 is TGTGCCTGGAAGTTGCTTTACGAGCAGTACTTC.

The chain uses TRBV18 and TRBJ2-7; 7 bases are a match to TRBD1. Trimming at V came to 2 bases and at J to 0 bases, leaving 4 bases not matched to a gene. The CDR3 spans 15 residues. Per germline, CDR1 KGHSH and CDR2 LQKENI. The CDR3 is CASSPDRETSYEQYF. DNA of the CDR3: TGTGCCAGCTCACCAGACAGGGAAACCTCCTACGAGCAGTACTTC.

The chain recombines TRBV5-1 with TRBJ2-3; 8 bases line up with TRBD1. Germline CDR1 is SGHRS and CDR2 is YFSETQ. V shed 4 bases, J shed 5 bases, and the junction held 6 bases outside the gene matches. The CDR3 has 14 residues. As DNA, the CDR3 is TGCGCCAGCAGCATCGGGACAGGTGGAGATACGCAGTATTTT. Protein: CASSIGTGGDTQYF.

Only a few counts were recorded for this clone. The chain is built from TRBV29-1 and TRBJ2-1; D is undetermined. V shed 0 bases and J shed 2 bases, with 14 bases lying between them. Germline V gives CDR1 SQVTM, CDR2 ANQGSEA. The length of the CDR3 is 16 residues. CDR3 protein: CSVEDLGGTAYNEQFF. CDR3 DNA sequence: TGCAGCGTTGAAGATCTGGGCGGTACCGCCTACAATGAGCAGTTCTTC.

The V gene is TRBV5-1, the J gene TRBJ2-5; D perhaps matches TRBD2 (6 bases). V lost 3 bases and J 4 bases, leaving 16 bases between the germline ends. In germline, CDR1 is SGHRS, CDR2 YFSETQ. CDR3 size: 15 residues. CDR3 sequence (DNA): TGCGCCAGCAGCTCGACTAGACGGATCGTAGAGACCCAGTACTTC. Translation: CASSSTRRIVETQYF.

V usage is TRBV5-1 and J usage is TRBJ2-5; 7 bases map to TRBD1. Trimming removed 0 bases from V and 5 bases from J; junction bases left unmatched: 7. Germline values: CDR1 SGHRS, CDR2 YFSETQ. The CDR3 totals 15 residues. In DNA, the CDR3 is TGCGCCAGCAGCTTGGCCAACAGGGGATACGAGACCCAGTACTTC. Amino acids: CASSLANRGYETQYF.